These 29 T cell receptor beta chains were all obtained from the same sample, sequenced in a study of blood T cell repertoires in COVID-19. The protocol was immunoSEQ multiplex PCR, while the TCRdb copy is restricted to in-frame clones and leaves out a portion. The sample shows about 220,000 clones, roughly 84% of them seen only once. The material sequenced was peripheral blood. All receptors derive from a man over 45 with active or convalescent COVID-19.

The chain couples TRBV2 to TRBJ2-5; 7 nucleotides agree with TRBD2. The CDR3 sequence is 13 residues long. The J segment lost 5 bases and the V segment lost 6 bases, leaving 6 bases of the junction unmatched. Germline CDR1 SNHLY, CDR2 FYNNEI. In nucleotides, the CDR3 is TGTGCCAGCAGCCAGGGACTAATGGAGACCCAGTACTTC. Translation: CASSQGLMETQYF.

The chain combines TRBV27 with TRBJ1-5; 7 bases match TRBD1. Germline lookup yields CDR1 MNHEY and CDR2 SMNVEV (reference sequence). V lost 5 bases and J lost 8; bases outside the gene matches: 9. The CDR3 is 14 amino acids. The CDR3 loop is CASSPGDRVEPQHF. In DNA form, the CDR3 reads TGTGCCAGCAGTCCCGGGGACAGAGTAGAGCCCCAGCATTTT.

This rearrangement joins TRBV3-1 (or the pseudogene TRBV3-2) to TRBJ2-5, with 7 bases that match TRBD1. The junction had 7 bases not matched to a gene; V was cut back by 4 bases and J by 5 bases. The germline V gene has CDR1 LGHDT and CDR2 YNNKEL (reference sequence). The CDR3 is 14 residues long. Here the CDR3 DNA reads TGTGCCAGCAGCCGAACAGGGGCGCGGGAGACCCAGTACTTC. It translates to CASSRTGARETQYF.

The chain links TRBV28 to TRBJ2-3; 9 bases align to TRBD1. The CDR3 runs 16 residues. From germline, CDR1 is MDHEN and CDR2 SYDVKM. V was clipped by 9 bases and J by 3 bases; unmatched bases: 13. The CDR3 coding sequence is TGTGCCAGTCCTCCAGGTGGGACAGGGATGACAGATACGCAGTATTTT. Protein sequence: CASPPGGTGMTDTQYF.

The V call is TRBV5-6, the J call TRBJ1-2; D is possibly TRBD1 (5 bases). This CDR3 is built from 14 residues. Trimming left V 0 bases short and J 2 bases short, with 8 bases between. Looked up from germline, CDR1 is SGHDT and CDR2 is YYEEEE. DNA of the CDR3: TGTGCCAGCAGCTTGGAGGGGTCCAACTATGGCTACACCTTC. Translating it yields CASSLEGSNYGYTF.

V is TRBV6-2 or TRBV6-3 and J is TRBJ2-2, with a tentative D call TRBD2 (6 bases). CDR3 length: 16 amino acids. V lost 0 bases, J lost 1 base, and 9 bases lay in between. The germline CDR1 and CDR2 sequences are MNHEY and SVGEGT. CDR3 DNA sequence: TGTGCCAGCAGTTACTCGGGACTGATGAACACCGGGGAGCTGTTTTTT. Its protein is CASSYSGLMNTGELFF.

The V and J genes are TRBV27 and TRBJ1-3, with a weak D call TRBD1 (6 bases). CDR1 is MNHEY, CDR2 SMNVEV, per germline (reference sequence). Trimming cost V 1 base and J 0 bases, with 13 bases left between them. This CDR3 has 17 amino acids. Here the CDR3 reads CASSLLGAPNSGNTIYF. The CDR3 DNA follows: TGTGCCAGCAGTTTATTGGGGGCGCCGAACTCTGGAAACACCATATATTTT.

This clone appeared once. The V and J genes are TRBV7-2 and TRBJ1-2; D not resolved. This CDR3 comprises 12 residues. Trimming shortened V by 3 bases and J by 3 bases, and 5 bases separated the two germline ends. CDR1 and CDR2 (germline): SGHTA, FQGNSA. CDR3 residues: CASSLLDYGYTF. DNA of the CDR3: TGTGCCAGCAGCTTGCTAGACTATGGCTACACCTTC.

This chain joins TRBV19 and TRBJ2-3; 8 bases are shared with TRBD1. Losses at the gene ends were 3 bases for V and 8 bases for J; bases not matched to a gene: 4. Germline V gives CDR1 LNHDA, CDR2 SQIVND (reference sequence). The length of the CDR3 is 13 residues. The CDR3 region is CASSIAGGGTQYF. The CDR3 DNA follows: TGTGCCAGTAGTATCGCAGGGGGCGGTACGCAGTATTTT.

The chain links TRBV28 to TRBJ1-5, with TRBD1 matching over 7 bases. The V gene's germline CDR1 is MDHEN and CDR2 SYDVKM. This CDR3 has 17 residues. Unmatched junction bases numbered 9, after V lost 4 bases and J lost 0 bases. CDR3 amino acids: CASSSGGTVYSNQPQHF. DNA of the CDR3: TGTGCCAGCAGTTCGGGGGGGACAGTTTATAGCAATCAGCCCCAGCATTTT.

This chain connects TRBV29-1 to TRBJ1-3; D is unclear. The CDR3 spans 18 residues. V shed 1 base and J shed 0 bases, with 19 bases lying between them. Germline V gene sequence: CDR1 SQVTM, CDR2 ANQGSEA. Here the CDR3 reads CSVEAPPYSSFSGNTIYF. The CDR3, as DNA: TGCAGCGTTGAAGCGCCCCCCTACAGTAGTTTCTCTGGAAACACCATATATTTT.

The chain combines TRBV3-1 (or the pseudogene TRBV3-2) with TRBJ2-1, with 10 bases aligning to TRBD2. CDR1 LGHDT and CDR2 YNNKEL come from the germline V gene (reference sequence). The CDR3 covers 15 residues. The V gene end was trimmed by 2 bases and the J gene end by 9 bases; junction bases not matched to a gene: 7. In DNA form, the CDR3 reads TGTGCCAGCAGCCAATCCAGCGGGAGGGCCCTTGAGCAGTTCTTC. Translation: CASSQSSGRALEQFF.

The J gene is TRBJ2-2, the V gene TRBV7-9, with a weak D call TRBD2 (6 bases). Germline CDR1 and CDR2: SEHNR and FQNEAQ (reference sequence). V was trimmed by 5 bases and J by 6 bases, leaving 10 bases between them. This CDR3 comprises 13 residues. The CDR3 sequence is CASSASEAGELFF. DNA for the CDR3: TGTGCCAGCAGCGCTAGCGAAGCCGGGGAGCTGTTTTTT. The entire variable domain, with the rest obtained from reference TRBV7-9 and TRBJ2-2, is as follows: DTGVSQNPRHKITKRGQNVTFRCDPISEHNRLYWYRQTLGQGPEFLTYFQNEAQLEKSRLLSDRFSAERPKGSFSTLEIQRTEQGDSAMYLCASSASEAGELFFGEGSRLTVL.

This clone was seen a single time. Here the CDR3 DNA reads TGTGCCAGCAGCCTAACGCAGGGACAGGGGGATGAAAAACTGTTTTTT. Translated, it gives CASSLTQGQGDEKLFF. The V and J genes are TRBV7-9 and TRBJ1-4, with 11 bases fitting TRBD1. The CDR3 runs 16 residues. V gave up 5 bases and J gave up 6 bases; unmatched junction bases: 8. Looked up from germline, CDR1 is SEHNR and CDR2 is FQNEAQ (reference sequence). Full variable domain (missing parts from reference TRBV7-9 and TRBJ1-4): DTGVSQNPRHKITKRGQNVTFRCDPISEHNRLYWYRQTLGQGPEFLTYFQNEAQLEKSRLLSDRFSAERPKGSFSTLEIQRTEQGDSAMYLCASSLTQGQGDEKLFFGSGTQLSVL.

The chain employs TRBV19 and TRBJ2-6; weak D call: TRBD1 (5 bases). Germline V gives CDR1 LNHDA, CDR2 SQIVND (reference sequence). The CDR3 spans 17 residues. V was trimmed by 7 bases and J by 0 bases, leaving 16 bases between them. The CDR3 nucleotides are TGTGCCAGTACCAAGGGGCTGTTCCCCTCTGGGGCCAACGTCCTGACTTTC. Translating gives CASTKGLFPSGANVLTF.

The CDR3 coding sequence is TGCAGCACCAGGGAATTGGGTTACGAGCAGTACTTC. Translation: CSTRELGYEQYF. The J gene is TRBJ2-7, the V gene TRBV29-1, with D possibly matching TRBD1 (5 bases). The CDR3 totals 12 residues. From germline, CDR1 is SQVTM and CDR2 ANQGSEA. The V gene lost 8 bases and the J gene lost 4 bases, with 15 bases spanning the gap.

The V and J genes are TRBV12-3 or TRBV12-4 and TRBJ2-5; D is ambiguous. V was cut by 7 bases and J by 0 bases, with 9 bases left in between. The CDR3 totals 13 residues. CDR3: CASTLQDQETQYF. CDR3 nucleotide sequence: TGTGCCAGCACTCTCCAGGACCAAGAGACCCAGTACTTC.

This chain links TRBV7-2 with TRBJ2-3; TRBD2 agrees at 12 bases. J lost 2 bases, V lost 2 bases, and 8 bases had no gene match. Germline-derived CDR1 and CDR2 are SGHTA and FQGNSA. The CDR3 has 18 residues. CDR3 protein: CASSLSWTSGDYTDTQYF. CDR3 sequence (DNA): TGTGCCAGCAGCTTATCGTGGACTAGCGGGGACTACACAGATACGCAGTATTTT.

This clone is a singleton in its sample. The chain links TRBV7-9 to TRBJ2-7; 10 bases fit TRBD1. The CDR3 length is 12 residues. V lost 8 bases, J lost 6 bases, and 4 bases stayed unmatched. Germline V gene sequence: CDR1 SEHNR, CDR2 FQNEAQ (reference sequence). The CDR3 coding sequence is TGTGCCAGCGGGAGGACAGGGGGCGAGCAGTACTTC. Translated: CASGRTGGEQYF.

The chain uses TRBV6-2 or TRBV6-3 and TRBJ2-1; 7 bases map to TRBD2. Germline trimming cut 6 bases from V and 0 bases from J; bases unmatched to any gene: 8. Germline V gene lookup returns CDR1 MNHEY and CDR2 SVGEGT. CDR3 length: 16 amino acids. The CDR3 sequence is CASSGLAASSYNEQFF. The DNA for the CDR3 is TGTGCCAGCAGCGGGCTAGCGGCTAGCTCCTACAATGAGCAGTTCTTC.

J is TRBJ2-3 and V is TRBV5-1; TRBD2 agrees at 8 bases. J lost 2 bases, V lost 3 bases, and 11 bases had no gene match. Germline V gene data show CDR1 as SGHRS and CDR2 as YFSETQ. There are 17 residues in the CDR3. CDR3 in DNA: TGCGCCAGCAGCTATGGGAGCGGGGGATCCTACACAGATACGCAGTATTTT. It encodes CASSYGSGGSYTDTQYF.

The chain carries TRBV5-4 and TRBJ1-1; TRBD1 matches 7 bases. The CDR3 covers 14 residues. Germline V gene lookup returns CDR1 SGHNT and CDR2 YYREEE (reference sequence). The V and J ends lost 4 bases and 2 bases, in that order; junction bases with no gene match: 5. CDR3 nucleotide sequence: TGTGCCAGCAGCCAGAACAGGGGAAACACTGAAGCTTTCTTT. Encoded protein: CASSQNRGNTEAFF.

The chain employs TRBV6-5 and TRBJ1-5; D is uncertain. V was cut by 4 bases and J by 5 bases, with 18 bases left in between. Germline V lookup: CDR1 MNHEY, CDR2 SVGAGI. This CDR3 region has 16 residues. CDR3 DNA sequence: TGTGCCAGCAGTTCGGCCGTCGGAGGTTCGGATCAGCCCCAGCATTTT. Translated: CASSSAVGGSDQPQHF.

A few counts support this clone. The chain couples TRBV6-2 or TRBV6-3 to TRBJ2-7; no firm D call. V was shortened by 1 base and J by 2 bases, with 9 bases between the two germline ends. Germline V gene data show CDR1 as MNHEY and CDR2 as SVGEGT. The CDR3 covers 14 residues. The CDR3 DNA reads TGTGCCAGCAGTTACTTGGGCATAACCTACGAGCAGTACTTC. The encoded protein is CASSYLGITYEQYF.

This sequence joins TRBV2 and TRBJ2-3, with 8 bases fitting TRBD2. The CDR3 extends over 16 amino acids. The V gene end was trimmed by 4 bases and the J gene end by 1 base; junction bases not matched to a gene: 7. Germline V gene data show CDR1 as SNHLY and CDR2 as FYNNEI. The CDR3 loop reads CASSVPGGGGTDTQYF. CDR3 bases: TGTGCCAGCAGTGTGCCCGGGGGGGGCGGCACAGATACGCAGTATTTT.

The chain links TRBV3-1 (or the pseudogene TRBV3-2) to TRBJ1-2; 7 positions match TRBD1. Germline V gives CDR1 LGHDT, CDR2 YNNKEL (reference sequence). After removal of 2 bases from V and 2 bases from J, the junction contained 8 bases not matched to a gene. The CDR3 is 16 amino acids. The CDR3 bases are TGTGCCAGCAGCCAACCAGCCCGGACAGGAAACTATGGCTACACCTTC. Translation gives CASSQPARTGNYGYTF.

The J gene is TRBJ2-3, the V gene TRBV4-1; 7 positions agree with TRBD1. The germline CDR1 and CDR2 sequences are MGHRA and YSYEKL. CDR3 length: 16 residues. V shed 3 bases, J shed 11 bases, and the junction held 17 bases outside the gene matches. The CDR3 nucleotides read TGCGCCAGCAGCCAGGGTCGAGGGGGCCCGAAAGAAGTGCAGTATTTT. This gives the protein CASSQGRGGPKEVQYF.

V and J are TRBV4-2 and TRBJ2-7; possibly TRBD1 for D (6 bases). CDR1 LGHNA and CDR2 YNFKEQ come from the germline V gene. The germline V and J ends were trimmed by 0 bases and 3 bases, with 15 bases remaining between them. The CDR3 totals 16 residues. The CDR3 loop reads CASSQDWGQGGYEQYV. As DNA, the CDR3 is TGTGCCAGCAGCCAAGATTGGGGGCAGGGCGGCTACGAGCAGTACGTC.

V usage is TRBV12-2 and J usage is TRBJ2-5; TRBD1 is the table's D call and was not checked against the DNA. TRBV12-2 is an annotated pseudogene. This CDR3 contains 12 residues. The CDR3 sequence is CASRPYQGTQYF. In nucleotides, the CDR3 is TGTGCAAGTCGCCCCTACCAGGGGACCCAGTACTTC.